This T cell receptor (beta chain) was captured by sequencing in a study of CD8 T cells in ankylosing spondylitis. Study outcomes and limitations: Enrichment of disease-linked clones was reportedly significant in matched ankylosing spondylitis synovial fluid. The study identified a TCR beta motif of several highly homologous variants that appeared characteristic of ankylosing spondylitis blood.

Germline V gene data show CDR1 as SQVTM and CDR2 as ANQGSEA. This CDR3 is 12 amino acids long. This clonotype showed up many times. What it binds is unknown. Relative to the germline gene, one junction end is altered; a read error may explain this. One entry per CDR3 protein results from TCRdb running MiXCR on the 5' RACE reads. The sample has some 840,000 distinct CDR3 sequences; over 9.5% are singletons. Sequencing input: blood, either unsorted or a sorted T cell fraction (not recorded which). The chain employs TRBV29-1 and TRBJ1-2, with unresolved D. The TCR sequence derives from a male donor with ankylosing spondylitis. The DNA of the CDR3 is TGCAGCGCTGAAGGACGGAGCTATGGCTACACCTTC. It is translated as CSAEGRSYGYTF.